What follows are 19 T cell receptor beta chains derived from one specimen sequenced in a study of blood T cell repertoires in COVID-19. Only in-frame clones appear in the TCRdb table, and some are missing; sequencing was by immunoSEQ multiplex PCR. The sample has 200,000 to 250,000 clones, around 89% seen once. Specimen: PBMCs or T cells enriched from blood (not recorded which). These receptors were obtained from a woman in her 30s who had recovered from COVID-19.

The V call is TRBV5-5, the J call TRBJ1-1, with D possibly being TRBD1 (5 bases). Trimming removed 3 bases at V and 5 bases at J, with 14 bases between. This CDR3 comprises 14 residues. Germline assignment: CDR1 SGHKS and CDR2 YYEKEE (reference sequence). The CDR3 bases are TGTGCCAGCAGCTCCCCGGGGGTTGGAACTGAAGCTTTCTTT. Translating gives CASSSPGVGTEAFF. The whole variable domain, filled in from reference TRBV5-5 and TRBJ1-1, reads DAGVTQSPTHLIKTRGQQVTLRCSPISGHKSVSWYQQVLGQGPQFIFQYYEKEERGRGNFPDRFSARQFPNYSSELNVNALLLGDSALYLCASSSPGVGTEAFFGQGTRLTVV.

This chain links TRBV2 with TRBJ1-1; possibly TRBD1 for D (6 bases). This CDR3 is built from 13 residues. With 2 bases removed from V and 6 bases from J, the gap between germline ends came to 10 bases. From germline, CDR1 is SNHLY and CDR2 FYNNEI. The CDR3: CASSEPQGSEAFF. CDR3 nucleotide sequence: TGTGCCAGCAGTGAACCACAGGGCTCTGAAGCTTTCTTT.

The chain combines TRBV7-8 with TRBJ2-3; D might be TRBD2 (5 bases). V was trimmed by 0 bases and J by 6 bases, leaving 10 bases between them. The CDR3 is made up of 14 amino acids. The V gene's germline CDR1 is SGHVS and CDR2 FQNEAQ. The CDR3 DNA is TGTGCCAGCAGCTTAGCATGGGCTAGCGATACGCAGTATTTT. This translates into CASSLAWASDTQYF.

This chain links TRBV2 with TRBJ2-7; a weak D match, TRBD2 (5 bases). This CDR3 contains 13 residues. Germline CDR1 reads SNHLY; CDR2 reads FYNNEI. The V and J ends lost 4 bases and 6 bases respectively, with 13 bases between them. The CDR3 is CASSVSGLIEQYF. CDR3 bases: TGTGCCAGCAGTGTTAGTGGACTGATCGAGCAGTACTTC.

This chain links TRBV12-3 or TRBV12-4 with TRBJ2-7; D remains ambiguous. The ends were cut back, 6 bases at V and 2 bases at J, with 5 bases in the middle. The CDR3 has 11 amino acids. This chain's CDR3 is CASSFTYEQYF. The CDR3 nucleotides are TGTGCCAGCAGCTTTACCTACGAGCAGTACTTC.

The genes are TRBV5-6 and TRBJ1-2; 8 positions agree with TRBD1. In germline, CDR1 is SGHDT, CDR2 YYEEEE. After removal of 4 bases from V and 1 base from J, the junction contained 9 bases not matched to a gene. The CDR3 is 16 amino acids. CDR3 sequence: CASSVRTGSGNYGYTF. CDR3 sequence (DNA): TGTGCCAGCAGCGTAAGGACAGGGTCGGGTAACTATGGCTACACCTTC. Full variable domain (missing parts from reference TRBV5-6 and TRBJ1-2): DAGVTQSPTHLIKTRGQQVTLRCSPKSGHDTVSWYQQALGQGPQFIFQYYEEEERQRGNFPDRFSGHQFPNYSSELNVNALLLGDSALYLCASSVRTGSGNYGYTFGSGTRLTVV.

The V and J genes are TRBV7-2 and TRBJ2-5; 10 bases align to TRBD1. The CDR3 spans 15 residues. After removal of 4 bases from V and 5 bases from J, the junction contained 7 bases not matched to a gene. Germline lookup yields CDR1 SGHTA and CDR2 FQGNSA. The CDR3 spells CASSSDRGLWETQYF. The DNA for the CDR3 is TGTGCCAGCAGCTCTGACAGGGGGCTATGGGAGACCCAGTACTTC.

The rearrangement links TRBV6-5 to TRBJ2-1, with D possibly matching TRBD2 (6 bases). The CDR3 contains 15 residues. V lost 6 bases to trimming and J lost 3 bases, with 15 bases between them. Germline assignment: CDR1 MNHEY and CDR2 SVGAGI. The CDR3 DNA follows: TGTGCCAGCAGCACCGGGACTCAAAGCTACAATGAGCAGTTCTTC. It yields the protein CASSTGTQSYNEQFF.

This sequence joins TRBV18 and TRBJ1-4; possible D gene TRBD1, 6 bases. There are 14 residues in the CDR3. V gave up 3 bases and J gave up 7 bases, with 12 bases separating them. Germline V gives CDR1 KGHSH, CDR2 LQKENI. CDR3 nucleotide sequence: TGTGCCAGCTCACCCGCAGGGGCGGGTGAAAAACTGTTTTTT. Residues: CASSPAGAGEKLFF.

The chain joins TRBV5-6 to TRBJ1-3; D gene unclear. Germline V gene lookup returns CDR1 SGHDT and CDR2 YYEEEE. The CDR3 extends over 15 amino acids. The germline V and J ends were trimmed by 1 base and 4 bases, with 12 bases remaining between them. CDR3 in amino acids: CASSLPDTEGNTIYF. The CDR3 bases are TGTGCCAGCAGCTTGCCCGACACCGAAGGAAACACCATATATTTT.

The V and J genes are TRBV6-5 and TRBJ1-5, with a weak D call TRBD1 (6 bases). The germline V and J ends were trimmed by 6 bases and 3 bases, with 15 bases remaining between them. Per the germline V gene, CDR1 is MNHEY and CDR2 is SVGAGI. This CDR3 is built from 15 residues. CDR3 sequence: CASSRRGGNNQPQHF. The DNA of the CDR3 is TGTGCCAGCAGCCGTCGCGGGGGCAACAATCAGCCCCAGCATTTT.

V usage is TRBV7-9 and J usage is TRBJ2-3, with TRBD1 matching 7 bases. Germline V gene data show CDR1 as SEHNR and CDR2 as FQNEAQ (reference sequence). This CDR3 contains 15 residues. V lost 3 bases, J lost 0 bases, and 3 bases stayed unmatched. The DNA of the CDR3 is TGTGCCAGCAGCTTGACAGGGTTTAGCACAGATACGCAGTATTTT. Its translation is CASSLTGFSTDTQYF.

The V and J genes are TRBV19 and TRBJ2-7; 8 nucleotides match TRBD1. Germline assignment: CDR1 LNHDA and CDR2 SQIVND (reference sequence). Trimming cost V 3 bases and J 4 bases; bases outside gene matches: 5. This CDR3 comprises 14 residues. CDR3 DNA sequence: TGTGCCAGTAGTATGGGCAGGGGGCCTTACGAGCAGTACTTC. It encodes CASSMGRGPYEQYF.

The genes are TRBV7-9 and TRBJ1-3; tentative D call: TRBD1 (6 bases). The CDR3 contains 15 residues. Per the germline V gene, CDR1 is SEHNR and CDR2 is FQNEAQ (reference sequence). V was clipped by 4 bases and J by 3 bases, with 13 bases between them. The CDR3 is CASSSIRGGGNTIYF. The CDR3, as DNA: TGTGCCAGCAGCTCAATCAGGGGTGGTGGAAACACCATATATTTT. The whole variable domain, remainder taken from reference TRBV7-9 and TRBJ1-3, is DTGVSQNPRHKITKRGQNVTFRCDPISEHNRLYWYRQTLGQGPEFLTYFQNEAQLEKSRLLSDRFSAERPKGSFSTLEIQRTEQGDSAMYLCASSSIRGGGNTIYFGEGSWLTVV.

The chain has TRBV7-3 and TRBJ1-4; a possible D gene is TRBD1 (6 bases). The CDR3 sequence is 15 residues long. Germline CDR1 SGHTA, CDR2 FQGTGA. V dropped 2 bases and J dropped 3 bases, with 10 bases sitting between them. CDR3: CASSLQGRANEKLFF. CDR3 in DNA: TGTGCCAGCAGCTTACAGGGGAGAGCTAATGAAAAACTGTTTTTT.

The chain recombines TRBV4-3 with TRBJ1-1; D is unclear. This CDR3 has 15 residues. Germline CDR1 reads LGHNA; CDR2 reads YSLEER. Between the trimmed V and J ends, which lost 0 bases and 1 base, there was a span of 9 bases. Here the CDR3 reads CASSQDAGTNTEAFF. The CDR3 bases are TGCGCCAGCAGCCAAGATGCGGGTACGAACACTGAAGCTTTCTTT.

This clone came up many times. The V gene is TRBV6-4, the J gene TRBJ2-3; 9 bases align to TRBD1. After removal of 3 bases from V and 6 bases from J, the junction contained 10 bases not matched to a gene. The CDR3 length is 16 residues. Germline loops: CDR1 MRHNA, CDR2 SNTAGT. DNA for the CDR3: TGTGCCAGCAGTGAGGAAACAGGGGGCGCTTCTGATACGCAGTATTTT. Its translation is CASSEETGGASDTQYF.

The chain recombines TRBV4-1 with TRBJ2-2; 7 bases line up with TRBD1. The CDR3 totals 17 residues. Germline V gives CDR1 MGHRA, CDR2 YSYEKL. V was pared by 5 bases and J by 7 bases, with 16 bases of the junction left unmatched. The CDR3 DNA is TGCGCCAGCAGCGTCCGAACTCGGGGACAGTCTATCGGGGAGCTGTTTTTT. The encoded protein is CASSVRTRGQSIGELFF.

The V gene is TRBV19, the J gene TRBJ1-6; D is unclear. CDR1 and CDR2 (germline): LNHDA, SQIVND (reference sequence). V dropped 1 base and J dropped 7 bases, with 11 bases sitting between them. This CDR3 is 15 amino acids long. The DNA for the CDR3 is TGTGCCAGTAGTATAGCACTGGACTACAATTCACCCCTCCACTTT. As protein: CASSIALDYNSPLHF.